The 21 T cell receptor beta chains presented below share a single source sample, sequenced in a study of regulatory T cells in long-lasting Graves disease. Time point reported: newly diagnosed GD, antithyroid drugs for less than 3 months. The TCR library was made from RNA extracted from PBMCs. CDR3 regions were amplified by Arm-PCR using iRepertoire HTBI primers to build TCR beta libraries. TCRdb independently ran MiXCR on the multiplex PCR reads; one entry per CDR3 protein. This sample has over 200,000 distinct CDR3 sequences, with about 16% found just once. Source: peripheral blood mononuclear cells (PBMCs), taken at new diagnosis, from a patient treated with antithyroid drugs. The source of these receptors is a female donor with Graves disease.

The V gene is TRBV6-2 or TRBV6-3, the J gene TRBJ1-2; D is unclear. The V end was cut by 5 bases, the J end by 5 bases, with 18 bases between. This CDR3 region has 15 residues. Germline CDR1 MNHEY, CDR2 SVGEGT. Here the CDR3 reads CASSLTASVLYGYTF. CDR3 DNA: TGTGCCAGCAGTCTGACGGCCTCCGTTTTATATGGCTACACCTTC.

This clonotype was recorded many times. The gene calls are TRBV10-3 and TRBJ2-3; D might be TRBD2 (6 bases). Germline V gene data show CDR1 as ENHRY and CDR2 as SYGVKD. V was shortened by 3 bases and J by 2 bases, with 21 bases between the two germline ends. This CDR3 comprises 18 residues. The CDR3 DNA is TGTGCCATCAGTGATGGGTTAGGAGCGGGTTCTCCCACAGATACGCAGTATTTT. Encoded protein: CAISDGLGAGSPTDTQYF.

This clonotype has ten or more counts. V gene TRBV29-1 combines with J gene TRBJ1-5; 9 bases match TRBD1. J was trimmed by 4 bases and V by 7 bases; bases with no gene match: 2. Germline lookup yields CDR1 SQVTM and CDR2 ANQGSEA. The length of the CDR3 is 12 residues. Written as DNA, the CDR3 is TGCAGCGCCGGGACAGGGAATCAGCCCCAGCATTTT. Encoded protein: CSAGTGNQPQHF.

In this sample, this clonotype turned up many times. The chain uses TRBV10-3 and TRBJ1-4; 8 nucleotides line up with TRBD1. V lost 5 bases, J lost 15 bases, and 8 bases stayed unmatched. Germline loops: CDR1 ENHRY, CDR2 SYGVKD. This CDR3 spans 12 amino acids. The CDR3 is CAISSDRAKVFF. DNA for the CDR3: TGTGCCATCAGTTCGGACAGGGCCAAGGTGTTTTTT.

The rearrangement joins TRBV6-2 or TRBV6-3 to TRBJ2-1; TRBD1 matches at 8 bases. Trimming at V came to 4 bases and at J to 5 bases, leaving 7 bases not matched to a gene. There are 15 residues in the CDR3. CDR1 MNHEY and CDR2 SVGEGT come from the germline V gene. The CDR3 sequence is CASSLAGGPHNEQFF. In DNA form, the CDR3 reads TGTGCCAGCAGTTTGGCAGGGGGCCCACACAATGAGCAGTTCTTC.

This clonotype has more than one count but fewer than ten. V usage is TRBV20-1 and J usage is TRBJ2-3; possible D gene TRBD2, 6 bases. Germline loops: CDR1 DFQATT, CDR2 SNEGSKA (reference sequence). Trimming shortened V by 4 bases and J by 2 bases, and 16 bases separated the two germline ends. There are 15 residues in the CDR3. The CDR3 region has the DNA TGCAGTGCTAAGGGAGGACTCGACATCACAGATACGCAGTATTTT. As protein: CSAKGGLDITDTQYF.

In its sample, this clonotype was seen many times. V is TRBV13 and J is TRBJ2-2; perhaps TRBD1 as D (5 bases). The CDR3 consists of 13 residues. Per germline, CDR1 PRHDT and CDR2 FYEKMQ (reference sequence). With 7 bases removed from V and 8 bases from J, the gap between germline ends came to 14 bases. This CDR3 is CASKFWGVGELFF. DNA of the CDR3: TGTGCCAGCAAGTTTTGGGGCGTAGGGGAGCTGTTTTTT.

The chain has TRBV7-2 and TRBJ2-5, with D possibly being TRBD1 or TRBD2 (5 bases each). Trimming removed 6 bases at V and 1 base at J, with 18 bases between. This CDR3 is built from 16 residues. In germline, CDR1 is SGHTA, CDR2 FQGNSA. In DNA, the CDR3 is TGTGCCAGCAGACCTACTCCCGGGACGACCCAAGAGACCCAGTACTTC. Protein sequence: CASRPTPGTTQETQYF.

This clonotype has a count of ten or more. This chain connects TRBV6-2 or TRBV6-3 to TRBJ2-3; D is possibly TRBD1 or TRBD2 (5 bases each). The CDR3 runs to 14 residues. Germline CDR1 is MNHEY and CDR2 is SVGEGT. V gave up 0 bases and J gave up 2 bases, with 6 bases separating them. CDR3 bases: TGTGCCAGCAGTTACTCGGGACCCACAGATACGCAGTATTTT. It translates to CASSYSGPTDTQYF.

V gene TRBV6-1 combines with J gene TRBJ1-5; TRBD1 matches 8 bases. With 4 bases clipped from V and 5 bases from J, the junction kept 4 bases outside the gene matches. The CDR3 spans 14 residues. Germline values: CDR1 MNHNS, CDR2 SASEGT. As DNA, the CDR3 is TGTGCCAGCAGTGGACAGGGGTTGCATCAGCCCCAGCATTTT. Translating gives CASSGQGLHQPQHF.

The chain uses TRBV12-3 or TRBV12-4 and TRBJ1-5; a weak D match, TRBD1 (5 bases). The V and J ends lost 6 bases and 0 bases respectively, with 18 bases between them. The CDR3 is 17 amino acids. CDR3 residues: CASSPDSVFFSNQPQHF. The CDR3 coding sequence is TGTGCCAGCAGCCCAGACAGCGTCTTTTTTAGCAATCAGCCCCAGCATTTT.

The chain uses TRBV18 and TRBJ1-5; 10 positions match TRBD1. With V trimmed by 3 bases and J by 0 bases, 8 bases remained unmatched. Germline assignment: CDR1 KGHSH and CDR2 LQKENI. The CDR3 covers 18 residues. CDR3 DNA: TGTGCCAGCTCACCGGGACAGGGGCCCGCTTATAGCAATCAGCCCCAGCATTTT. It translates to CASSPGQGPAYSNQPQHF.

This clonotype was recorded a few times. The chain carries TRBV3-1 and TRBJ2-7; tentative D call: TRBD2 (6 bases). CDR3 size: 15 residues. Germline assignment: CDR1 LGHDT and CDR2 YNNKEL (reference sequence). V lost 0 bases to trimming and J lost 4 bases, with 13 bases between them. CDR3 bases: TGTGCCAGCAGCCAAGACCCCGGAGGGGCTTACGAGCAGTACTTC. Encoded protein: CASSQDPGGAYEQYF.

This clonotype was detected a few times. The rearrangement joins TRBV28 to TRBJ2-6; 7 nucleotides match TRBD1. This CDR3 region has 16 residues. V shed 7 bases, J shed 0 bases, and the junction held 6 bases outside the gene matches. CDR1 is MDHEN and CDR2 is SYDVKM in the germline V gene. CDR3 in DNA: TGTGCCAGCAAAGGGACAGTTAACTCTGGGGCCAACGTCCTGACTTTC. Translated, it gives CASKGTVNSGANVLTF.

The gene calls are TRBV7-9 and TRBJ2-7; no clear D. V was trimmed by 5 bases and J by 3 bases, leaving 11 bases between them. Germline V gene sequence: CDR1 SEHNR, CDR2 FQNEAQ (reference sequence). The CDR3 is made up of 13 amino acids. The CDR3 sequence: CASSTWTDYEQYF. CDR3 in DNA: TGTGCCAGCAGCACATGGACGGACTACGAGCAGTACTTC.

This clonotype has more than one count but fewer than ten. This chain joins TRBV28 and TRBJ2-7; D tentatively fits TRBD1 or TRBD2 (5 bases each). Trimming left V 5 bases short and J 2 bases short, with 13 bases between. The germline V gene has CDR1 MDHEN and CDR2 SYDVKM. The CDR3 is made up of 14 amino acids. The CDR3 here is CASSPLGVTYEQYF. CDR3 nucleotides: TGTGCCAGCAGTCCACTGGGGGTTACCTACGAGCAGTACTTC.

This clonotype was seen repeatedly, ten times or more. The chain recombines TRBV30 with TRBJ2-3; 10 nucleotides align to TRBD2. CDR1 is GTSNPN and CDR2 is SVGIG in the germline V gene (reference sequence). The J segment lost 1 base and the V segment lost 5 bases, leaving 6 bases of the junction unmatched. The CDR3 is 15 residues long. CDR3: CAWAAGTSGTDTQYF. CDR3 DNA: TGTGCCTGGGCTGCCGGGACTAGCGGCACAGATACGCAGTATTTT.

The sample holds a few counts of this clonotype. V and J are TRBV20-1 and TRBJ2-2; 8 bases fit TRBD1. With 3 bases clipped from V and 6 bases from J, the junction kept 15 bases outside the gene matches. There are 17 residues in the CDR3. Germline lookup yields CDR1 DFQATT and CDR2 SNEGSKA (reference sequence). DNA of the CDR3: TGCAGTGCTAGGTCGACAGGGGCGACGGGGGAAGCCGGGGAGCTGTTTTTT. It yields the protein CSARSTGATGEAGELFF.

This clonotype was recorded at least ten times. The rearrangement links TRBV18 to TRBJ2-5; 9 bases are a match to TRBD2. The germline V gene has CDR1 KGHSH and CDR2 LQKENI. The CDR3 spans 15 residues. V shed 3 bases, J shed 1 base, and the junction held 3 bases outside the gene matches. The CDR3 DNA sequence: TGTGCCAGCTCACCGGCTAGCGGGGTCCAAGAGACCCAGTACTTC. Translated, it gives CASSPASGVQETQYF.

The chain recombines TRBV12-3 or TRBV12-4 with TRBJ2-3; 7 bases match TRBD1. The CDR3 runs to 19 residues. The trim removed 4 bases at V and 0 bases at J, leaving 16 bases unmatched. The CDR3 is CASSYIQGRHQGSTDTQYF. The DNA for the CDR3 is TGTGCCAGCAGTTATATACAGGGGCGGCACCAGGGCAGCACAGATACGCAGTATTTT.

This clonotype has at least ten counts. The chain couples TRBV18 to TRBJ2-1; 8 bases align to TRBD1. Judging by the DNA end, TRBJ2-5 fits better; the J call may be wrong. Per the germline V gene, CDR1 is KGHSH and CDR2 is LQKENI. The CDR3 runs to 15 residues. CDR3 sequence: CASSPMPGGWETQYF. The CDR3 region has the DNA TGTGCCAGCTCACCAATGCCAGGGGGCTGGGAGACCCAGTACTTC.